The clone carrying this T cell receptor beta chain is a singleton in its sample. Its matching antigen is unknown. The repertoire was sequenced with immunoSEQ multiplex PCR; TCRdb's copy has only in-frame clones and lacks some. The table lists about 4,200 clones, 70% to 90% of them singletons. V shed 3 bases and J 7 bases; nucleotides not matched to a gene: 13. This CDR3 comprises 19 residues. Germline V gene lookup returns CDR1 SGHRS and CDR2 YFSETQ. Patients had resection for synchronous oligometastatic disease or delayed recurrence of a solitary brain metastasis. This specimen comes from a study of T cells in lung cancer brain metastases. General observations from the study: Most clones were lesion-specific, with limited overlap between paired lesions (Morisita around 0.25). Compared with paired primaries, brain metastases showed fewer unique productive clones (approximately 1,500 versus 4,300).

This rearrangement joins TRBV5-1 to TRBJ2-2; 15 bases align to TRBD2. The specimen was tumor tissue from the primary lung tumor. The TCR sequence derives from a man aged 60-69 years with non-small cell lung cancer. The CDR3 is CASSSASGTSGGTVGELFF. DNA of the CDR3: TGCGCCAGCAGCTCGGCCTCCGGGACTAGCGGGGGGACCGTCGGGGAGCTGTTTTTT.